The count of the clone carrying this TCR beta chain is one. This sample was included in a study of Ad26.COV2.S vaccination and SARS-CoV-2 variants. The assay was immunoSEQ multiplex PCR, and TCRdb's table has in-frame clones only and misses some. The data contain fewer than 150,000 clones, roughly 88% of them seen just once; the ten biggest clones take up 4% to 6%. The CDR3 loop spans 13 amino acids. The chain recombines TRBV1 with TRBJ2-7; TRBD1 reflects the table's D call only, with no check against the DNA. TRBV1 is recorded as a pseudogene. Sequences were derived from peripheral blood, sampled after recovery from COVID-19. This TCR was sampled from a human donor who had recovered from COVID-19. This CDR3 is CTSSQSPPDEQYF. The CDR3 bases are TGCACCAGCAGCCAGTCCCCCCCAGACGAGCAGTACTTC.